This T cell receptor (beta chain) was retrieved from a study of control samples from healthy donors and cancer patients (dated by TCRdb to 2019 to 2021). About this clone: Its antigen specificity is not known. It has no much larger one-base neighbor in the sample; base qualities were not kept.

The library came from the immunoSEQ multiplex PCR assay. TCRdb provides this immuneACCESS table in a form limited to in-frame rearrangements. Some clones are lacking; in checked studies, under half of them reflect an unresolved V gene, and why the rest are absent is not known. The sample profile shows approximately 52,000 clones; about 96% of them were found once. 0.95% to 1.4% of the sample belongs to the ten largest clones. Measured from the cysteine to the phenylalanine, the CDR3 is 17 residues long. Only the CDR3 portion is preserved as DNA: 51 bases, with reading frame beginning at the first base. V drops 7 bases and J drops 1 base, leaving 21 bases in between. Via the germline V gene, CDR1 is MNHNS and CDR2 SASEGT.

The sequence links TRBV6-1 to TRBJ2-3; the D gene is perhaps TRBD1 or TRBD2, each of them matching over 5 bases. The clonotype was recovered from a woman younger than 30 in good health. The source material was blood. The CDR3 loop reads CASNDGLGVLGTDTQYF. The nucleotide sequence reads TGTGCCAGCAATGACGGGTTGGGGGTACTGGGCACAGATACGCAGTATTTT.